The sequence of this T cell receptor beta chain was determined in a study of blood T cell repertoires in COVID-19. About the research overall: Sample material is recorded as cDNA or gDNA derived from T cells, B-cell-depleted T cells, or PBMCs.

From germline, CDR1 is MNHNS and CDR2 SASEGT. J lost 5 bases, V lost 3 bases, and 9 bases had no gene match. The CDR3 loop spans 16 amino acids. As originally analysed: Amplified reference gene primers provided the basis for estimating nucleated cell counts. Profiling relied on immunoSEQ multiplex PCR, and the TCRdb table lists in-frame clones only, not all of them. V, J and clone size reflect that table, while D and trimming were determined from the DNA. This sample has about 260,000 clones; more than 80% occur once, and the top ten carry 3% to 4.5%. The chain employs TRBV6-1 and TRBJ2-5, with TRBD2 identical over 10 bases. Sequenced input: peripheral blood. This receptor was identified in a woman aged 40 to 55 with acute or convalescent COVID-19. The CDR3 is CASSDGVAGGEETQYF. The CDR3 DNA follows: TGTGCCAGCAGTGATGGGGTAGCGGGGGGTGAGGAGACCCAGTACTTC.